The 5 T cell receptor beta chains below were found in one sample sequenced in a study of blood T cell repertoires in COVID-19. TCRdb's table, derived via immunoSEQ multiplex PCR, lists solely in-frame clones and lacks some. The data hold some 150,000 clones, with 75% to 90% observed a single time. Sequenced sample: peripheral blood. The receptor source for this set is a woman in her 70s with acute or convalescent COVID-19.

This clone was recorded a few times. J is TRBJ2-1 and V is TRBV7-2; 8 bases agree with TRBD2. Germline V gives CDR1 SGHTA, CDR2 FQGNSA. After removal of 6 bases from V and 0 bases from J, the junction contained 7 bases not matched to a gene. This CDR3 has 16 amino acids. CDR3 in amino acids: CASSLFGTSSYNEQFF. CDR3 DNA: TGTGCCAGCAGTCTGTTCGGGACTAGCTCCTACAATGAGCAGTTCTTC.

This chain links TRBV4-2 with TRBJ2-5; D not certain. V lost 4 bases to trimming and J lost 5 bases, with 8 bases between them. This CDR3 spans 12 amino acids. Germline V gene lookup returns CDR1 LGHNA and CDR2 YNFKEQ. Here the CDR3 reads CASSLSRETQYF. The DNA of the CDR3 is TGTGCCAGCAGCCTCTCCCGGGAGACCCAGTACTTC.

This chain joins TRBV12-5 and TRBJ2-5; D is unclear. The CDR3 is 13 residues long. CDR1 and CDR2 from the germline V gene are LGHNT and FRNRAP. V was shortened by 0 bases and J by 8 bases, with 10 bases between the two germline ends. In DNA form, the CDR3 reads TGTGCTAGTGGTTTGGTTCCCGGTAGCACCCAGTACTTC. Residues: CASGLVPGSTQYF.

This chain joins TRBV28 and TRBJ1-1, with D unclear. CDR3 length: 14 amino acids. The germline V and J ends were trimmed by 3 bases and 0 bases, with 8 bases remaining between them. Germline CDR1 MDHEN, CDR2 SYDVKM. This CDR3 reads CASSFHSLNTEAFF. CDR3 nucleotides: TGTGCCAGCAGTTTCCACTCATTGAACACTGAAGCTTTCTTT.

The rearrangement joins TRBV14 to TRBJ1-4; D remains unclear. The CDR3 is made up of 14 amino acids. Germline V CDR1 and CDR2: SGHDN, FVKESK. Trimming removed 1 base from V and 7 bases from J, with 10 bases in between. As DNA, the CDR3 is TGTGCCAGCAGCCAAGGGCGGCTGTCTGAAAAACTGTTTTTT. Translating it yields CASSQGRLSEKLFF.